Sequencing of this TCR beta chain was carried out in a study of OX40 agonist ivuxolimab in advanced cancers. Study-level points and caveats: Partial responders treated at 0.1-3.0 mg/kg exhibited clonal expansion among the lowest measured.

As regards this clone: Its target is unknown.

Some clones are missing from TCRdb's copy, which holds only in-frame ones; the method was immunoSEQ multiplex PCR. The data show 25,000 to 35,000 clones, 70% to 90% seen once. From germline, CDR1 is SEHNR and CDR2 FQNEAQ (reference sequence). The germline V and J ends were trimmed by 6 bases and 0 bases, with 14 bases remaining between them. This CDR3 comprises 15 residues. V usage is TRBV7-9 and J usage is TRBJ2-5; D perhaps matches TRBD1 (5 bases). The material sequenced was CD4+ or CD8+ T cells sorted from blood, taken in a trial of the OX40 agonist ivuxolimab. The receptor was isolated from an adult with an advanced solid tumor such as melanoma, head and neck, liver or kidney cancer. This CDR3 reads CASSSGFGHQETQYF. The CDR3 region has the DNA TGTGCCAGCAGTTCAGGGTTTGGCCACCAAGAGACCCAGTACTTC.